These 2 T cell receptor beta chains were sequenced from one sample in a study of T cell changes during pregnancy in multiple sclerosis. Using immunoSEQ multiplex PCR, the repertoire was profiled, and TCRdb retains in-frame clones only, with some absent. The table lists 40,000 to 60,000 clones, under 90% of them singletons. This material consisted of peripheral blood, taken in the first trimester of pregnancy. Every receptor here comes from a female donor in good health, enrolled as a control in a pregnancy study.

The rearrangement joins TRBV19 to TRBJ2-1; 15 nucleotides match TRBD2. The ends lost 6 bases at V and 13 bases at J; junction bases unmatched: 4. Germline loops: CDR1 LNHDA, CDR2 SQIVND (reference sequence). The CDR3 loop spans 13 amino acids. The chain's CDR3 is CASSGLAGGNQFF. CDR3 sequence (DNA): TGTGCCAGTAGCGGACTAGCGGGGGGGAATCAGTTCTTC.

This clone was seen just once. Here the CDR3 reads CASSPWGRHNEQFF. The DNA for the CDR3 is TGTGCCAGCAGCCCGTGGGGGCGACACAATGAGCAGTTCTTC. The chain employs TRBV27 and TRBJ2-1; perhaps TRBD1 as D (6 bases). V was cut by 6 bases and J by 5 bases, with 14 bases left in between. There are 14 residues in the CDR3. The germline CDR1 and CDR2 sequences are MNHEY and SMNVEV (reference sequence).